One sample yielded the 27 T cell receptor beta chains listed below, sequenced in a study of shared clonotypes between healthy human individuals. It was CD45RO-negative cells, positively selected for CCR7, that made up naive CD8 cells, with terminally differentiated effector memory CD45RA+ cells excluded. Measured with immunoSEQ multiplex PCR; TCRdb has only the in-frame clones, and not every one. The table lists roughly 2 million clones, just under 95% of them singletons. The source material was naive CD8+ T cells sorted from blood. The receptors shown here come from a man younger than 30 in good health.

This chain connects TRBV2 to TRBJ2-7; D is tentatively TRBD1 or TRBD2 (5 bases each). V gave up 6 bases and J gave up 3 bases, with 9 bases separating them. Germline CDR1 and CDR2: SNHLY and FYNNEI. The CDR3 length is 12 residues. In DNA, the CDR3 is TGTGCCAGCAGCGGGGACGTCTACGAGCAGTACTTC. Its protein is CASSGDVYEQYF.

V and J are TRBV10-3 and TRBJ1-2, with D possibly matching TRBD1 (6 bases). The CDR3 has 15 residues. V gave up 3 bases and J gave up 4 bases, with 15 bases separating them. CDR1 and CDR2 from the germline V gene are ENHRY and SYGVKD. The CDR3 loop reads CAISDIQGAGYGYTF. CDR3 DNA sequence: TGTGCCATCAGTGATATACAGGGAGCCGGCTATGGCTACACCTTC.

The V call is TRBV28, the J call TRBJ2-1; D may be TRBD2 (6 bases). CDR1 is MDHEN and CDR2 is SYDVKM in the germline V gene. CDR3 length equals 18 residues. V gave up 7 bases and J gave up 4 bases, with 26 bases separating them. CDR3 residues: CASTSYREAGTLYNEQFF. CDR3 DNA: TGTGCCAGCACGTCGTATAGGGAGGCGGGAACCCTTTACAATGAGCAGTTCTTC.

The CDR3 DNA reads as TGTGCCAGCAGCGGGACCGGGACAGGGCCCCCTGAAGCTTTCTTT. This translates into CASSGTGTGPPEAFF. The gene calls are TRBV9 and TRBJ1-1; 9 bases agree with TRBD1. The J segment lost 6 bases and the V segment lost 3 bases, leaving 9 bases of the junction unmatched. The V gene's germline CDR1 is SGDLS and CDR2 YYNGEE. CDR3 length equals 15 residues. Full variable domain (outside the CDR3, taken from reference TRBV9 and TRBJ1-1): DSGVTQTPKHLITATGQRVTLRCSPRSGDLSVYWYQQSLDQGLQFLIQYYNGEERAKGNILERFSAQQFPDLHSELNLSSLELGDSALYFCASSGTGTGPPEAFFGQGTRLTVV.

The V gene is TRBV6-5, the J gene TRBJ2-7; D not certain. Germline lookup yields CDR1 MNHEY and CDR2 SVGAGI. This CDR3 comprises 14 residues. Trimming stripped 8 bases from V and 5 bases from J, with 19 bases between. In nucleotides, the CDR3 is TGTGCCAGCTCCCCGAAACTATCTGGAGACGAGCAGTACTTC. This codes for CASSPKLSGDEQYF.

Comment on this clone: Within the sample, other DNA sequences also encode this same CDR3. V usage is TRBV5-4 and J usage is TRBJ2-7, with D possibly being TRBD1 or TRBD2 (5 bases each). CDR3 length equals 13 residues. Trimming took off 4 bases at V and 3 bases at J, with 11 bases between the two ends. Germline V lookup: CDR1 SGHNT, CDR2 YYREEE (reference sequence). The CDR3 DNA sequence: TGTGCCAGCAGCCCCCGGGACGGCTACGAGCAGTACTTC. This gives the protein CASSPRDGYEQYF.

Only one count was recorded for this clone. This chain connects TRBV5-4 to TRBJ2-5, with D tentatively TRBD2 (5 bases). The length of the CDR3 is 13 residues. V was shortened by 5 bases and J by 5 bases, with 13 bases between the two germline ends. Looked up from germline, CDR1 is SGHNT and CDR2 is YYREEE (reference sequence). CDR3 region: CASSLDFIETQYF. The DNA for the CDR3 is TGTGCCAGCAGTCTGGACTTCATCGAGACCCAGTACTTC.

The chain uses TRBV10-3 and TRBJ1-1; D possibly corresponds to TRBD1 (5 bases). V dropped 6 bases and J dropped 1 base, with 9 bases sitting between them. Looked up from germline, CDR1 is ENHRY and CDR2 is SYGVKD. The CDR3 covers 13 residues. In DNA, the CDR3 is TGTGCCATCAGCGGGGCCACGAACACTGAAGCTTTCTTT. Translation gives CAISGATNTEAFF.

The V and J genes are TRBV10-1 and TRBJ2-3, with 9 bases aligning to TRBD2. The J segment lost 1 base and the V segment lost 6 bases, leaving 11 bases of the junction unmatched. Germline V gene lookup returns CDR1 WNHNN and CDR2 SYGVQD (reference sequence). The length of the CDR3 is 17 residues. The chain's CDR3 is CASSPGDPSGGTDTQYF. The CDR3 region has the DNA TGCGCCAGCAGCCCTGGAGATCCTAGCGGGGGCACAGATACGCAGTATTTT.

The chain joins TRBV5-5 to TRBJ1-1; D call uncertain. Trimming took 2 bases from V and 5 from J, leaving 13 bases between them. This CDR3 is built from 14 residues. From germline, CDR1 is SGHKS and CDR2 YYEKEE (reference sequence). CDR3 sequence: CASSLRLPHTEAFF. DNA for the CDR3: TGTGCCAGCAGCTTAAGACTCCCCCATACTGAAGCTTTCTTT.

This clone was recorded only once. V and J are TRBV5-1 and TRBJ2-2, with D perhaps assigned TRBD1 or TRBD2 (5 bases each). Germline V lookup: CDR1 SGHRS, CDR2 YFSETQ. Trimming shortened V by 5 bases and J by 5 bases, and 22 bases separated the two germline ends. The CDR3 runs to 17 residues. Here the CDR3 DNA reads TGCGCCAGCAGTTCCTTCCCCGTGGGGGATTATACCGGGGAGCTGTTTTTT. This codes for CASSSFPVGDYTGELFF.

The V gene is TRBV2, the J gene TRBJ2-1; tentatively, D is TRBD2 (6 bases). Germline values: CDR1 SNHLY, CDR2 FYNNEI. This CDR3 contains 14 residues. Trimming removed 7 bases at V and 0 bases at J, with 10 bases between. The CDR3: CASNDGSSYNEQFF. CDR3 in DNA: TGTGCCAGCAATGACGGGAGCTCCTACAATGAGCAGTTCTTC.

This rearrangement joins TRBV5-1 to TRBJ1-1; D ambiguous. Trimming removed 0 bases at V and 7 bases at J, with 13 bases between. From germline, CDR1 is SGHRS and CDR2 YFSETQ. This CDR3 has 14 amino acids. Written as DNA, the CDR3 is TGCGCCAGCAGCTTGGAGTCCGGGGTCAGTGAAGCTTTCTTT. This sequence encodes CASSLESGVSEAFF.

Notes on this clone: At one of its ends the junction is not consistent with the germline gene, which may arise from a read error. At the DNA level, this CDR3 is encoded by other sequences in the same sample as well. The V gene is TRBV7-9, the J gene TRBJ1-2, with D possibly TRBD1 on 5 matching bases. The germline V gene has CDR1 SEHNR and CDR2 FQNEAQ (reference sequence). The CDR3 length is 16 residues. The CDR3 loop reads CASSSFGAGFNYGYTF. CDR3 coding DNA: TGCGCCAGCAGCTCATTTGGTGCAGGGTTTAACTATGGCTACACCTTC. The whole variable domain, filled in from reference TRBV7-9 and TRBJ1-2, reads DTGVSQNPRHKITKRGQNVTFRCDPISEHNRLYWYRQTLGQGPEFLTYFQNEAQLEKSRLLSDRFSAERPKGSFSTLEIQRTEQGDSAMYLCASSSFGAGFNYGYTFGSGTRLTVV.

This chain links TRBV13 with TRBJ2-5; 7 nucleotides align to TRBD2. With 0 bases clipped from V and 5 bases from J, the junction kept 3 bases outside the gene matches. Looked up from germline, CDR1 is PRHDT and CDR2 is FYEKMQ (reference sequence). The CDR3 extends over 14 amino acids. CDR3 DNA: TGTGCCAGCAGCTTAGGTGTTAGCGGGGAGACCCAGTACTTC. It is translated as CASSLGVSGETQYF.

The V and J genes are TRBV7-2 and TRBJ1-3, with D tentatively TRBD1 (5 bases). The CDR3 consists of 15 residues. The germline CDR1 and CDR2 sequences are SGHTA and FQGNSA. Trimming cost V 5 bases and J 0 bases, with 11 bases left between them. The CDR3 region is CASSPETASGNTIYF. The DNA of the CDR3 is TGTGCCAGCAGCCCGGAGACAGCCTCTGGAAACACCATATATTTT. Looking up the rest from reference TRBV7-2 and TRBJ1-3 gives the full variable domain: GAGVSQSPSNKVTEKGKDVELRCDPISGHTALYWYRQSLGQGLEFLIYFQGNSAPDKSGLPSDRFSAERTGGSVSTLTIQRTQQEDSAVYLCASSPETASGNTIYFGEGSWLTVV.

The CDR3 DNA follows: TGTGCCAGCAGCCAAGAGGAGCGGACAACGGGCACAGATACGCAGTATTTT. Protein: CASSQEERTTGTDTQYF. The rearrangement joins TRBV4-2 to TRBJ2-3, with D perhaps being TRBD1 or TRBD2 (5 bases each). V shed 0 bases and J shed 1 base, with 14 bases lying between them. There are 17 residues in the CDR3. From germline, CDR1 is LGHNA and CDR2 YNFKEQ.

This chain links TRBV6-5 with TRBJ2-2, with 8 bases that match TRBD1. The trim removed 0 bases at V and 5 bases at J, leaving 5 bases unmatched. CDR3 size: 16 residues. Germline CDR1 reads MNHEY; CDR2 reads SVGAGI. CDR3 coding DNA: TGTGCCAGCAGTTACTCCGGGACAGGAGGTACCGGGGAGCTGTTTTTT. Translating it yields CASSYSGTGGTGELFF.

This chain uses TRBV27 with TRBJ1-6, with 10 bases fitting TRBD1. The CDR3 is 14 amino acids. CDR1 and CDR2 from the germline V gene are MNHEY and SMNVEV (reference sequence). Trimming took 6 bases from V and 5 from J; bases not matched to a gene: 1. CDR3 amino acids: CASRGTGDNSPLHF. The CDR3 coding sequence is TGTGCCAGCAGGGGGACAGGGGATAATTCACCCCTCCACTTT.

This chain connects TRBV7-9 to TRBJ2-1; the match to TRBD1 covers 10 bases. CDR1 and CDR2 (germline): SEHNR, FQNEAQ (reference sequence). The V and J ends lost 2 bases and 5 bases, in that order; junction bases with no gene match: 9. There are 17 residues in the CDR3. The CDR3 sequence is CASSLNWGQGHDNEQFF. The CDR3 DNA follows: TGTGCCAGCAGCTTAAACTGGGGACAGGGGCATGACAATGAGCAGTTCTTC. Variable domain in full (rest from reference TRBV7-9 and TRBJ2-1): DTGVSQNPRHKITKRGQNVTFRCDPISEHNRLYWYRQTLGQGPEFLTYFQNEAQLEKSRLLSDRFSAERPKGSFSTLEIQRTEQGDSAMYLCASSLNWGQGHDNEQFFGPGTRLTVL.

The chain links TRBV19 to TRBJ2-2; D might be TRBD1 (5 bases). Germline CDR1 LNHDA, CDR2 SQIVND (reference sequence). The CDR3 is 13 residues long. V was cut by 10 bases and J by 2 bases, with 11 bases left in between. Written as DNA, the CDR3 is TGTGCCACCCTGGGGCTTAACACCGGGGAGCTGTTTTTT. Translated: CATLGLNTGELFF.

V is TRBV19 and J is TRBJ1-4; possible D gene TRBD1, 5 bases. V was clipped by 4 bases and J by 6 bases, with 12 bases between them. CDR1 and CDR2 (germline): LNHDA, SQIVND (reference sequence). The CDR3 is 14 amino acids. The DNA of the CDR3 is TGTGCCAGTAGTAGCAGGGTGGAGGATGAAAAACTGTTTTTT. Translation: CASSSRVEDEKLFF.

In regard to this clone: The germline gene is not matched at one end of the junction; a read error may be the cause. This CDR3 is CASSQDRDISSAYEQCF. CDR3 DNA: TGCGCCAGCAGCCAAGATCGGGACATCTCATCAGCCTACGAGCAGTGCTTC. This chain joins TRBV4-3 and TRBJ2-7; possible D gene TRBD1, 6 bases. Per the germline V gene, CDR1 is LGHNA and CDR2 is YSLEER. CDR3 size: 17 residues.

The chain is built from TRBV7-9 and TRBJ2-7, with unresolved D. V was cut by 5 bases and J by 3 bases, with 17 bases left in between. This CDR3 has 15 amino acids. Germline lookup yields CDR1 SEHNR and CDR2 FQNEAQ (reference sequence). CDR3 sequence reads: CASSPPGPENYEQYF. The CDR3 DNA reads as TGTGCCAGCAGCCCCCCCGGGCCAGAAAACTACGAGCAGTACTTC.

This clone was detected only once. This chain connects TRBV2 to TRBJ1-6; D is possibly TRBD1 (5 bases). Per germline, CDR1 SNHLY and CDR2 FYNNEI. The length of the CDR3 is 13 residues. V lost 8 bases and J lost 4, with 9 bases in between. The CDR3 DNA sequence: TGTGCCAGCCCAGACAGATATAATTCACCCCTCCACTTT. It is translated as CASPDRYNSPLHF.

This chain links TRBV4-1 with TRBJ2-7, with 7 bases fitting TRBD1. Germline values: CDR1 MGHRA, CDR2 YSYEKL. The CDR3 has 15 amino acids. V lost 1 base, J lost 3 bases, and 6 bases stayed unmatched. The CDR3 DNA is TGCGCCAGCAGCCAAGCCCCGACAGGGAACTACGAGCAGTACTTC. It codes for CASSQAPTGNYEQYF.

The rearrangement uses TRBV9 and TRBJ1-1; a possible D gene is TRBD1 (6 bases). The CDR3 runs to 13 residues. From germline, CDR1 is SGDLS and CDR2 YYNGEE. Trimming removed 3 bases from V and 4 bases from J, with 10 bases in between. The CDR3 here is CASSGRGGTEAFF. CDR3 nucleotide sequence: TGTGCCAGCAGCGGGAGGGGGGGCACTGAAGCTTTCTTT.